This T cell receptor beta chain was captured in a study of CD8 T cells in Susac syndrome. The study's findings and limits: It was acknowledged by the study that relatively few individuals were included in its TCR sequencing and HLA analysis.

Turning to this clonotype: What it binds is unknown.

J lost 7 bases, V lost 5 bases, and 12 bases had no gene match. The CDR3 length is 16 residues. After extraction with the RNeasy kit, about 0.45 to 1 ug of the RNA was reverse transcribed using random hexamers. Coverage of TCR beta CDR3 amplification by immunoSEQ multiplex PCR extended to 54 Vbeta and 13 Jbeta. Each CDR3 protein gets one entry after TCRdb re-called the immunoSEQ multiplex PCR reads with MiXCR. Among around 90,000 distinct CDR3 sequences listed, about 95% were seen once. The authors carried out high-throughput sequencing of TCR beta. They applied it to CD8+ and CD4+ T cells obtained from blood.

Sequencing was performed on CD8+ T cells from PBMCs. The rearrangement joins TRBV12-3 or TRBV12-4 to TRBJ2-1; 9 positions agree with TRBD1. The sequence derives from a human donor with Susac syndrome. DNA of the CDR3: TGTGCCAGCAGTCAAACCGGGACAGGGTTAAGGAATGAGCAGTTCTTC. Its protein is CASSQTGTGLRNEQFF.